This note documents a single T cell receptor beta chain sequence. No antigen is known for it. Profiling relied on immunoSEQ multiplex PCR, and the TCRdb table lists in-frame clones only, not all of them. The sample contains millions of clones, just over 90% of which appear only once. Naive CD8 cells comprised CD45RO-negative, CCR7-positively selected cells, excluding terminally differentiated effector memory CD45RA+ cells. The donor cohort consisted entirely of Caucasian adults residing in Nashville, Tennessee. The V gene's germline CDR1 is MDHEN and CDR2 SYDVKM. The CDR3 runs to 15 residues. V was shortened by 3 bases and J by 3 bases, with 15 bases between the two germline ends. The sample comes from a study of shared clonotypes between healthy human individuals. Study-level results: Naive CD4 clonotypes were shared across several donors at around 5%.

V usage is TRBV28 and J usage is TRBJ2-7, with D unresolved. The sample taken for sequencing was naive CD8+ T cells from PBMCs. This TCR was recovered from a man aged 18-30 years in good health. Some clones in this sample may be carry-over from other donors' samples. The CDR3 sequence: CASSFYGGSFYEQYF. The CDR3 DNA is TGTGCCAGCAGTTTTTATGGCGGCAGCTTCTACGAGCAGTACTTC.